The 13 T cell receptor beta chains in this list originate from one sample, sequenced in a study of identical twins. TCRdb independently ran MiXCR on the 5' RACE reads; one entry per CDR3 protein. The table includes approximately 500,000 distinct CDR3 sequences, approximately 24% detected once. The sample also formed part of further work on T cells expressing NK-cell markers.

The sample comprised CD4+ T cells sorted from blood. The source is a woman younger than 35 in good health.

This clonotype was observed a handful of times. The V call is TRBV7-8, the J call TRBJ1-1; D unclear. Trimming pared 7 bases from V and 1 base from J, leaving 10 bases between. In germline, CDR1 is SGHVS, CDR2 FQNEAQ. This CDR3 contains 13 residues. The CDR3 DNA sequence: TGTGCCAGCACCAAGACGCCGAACACTGAAGCTTTCTTT. This codes for CASTKTPNTEAFF.

This clonotype has a handful of counts. The chain links TRBV10-3 to TRBJ2-3; 10 bases line up with TRBD2. With V trimmed by 11 bases and J by 5 bases, 10 bases remained unmatched. The CDR3 loop spans 14 amino acids. Germline values: CDR1 ENHRY, CDR2 SYGVKD. The CDR3 region has the DNA TGTGCCTCCCGTAGCGGGAGGTCGGGAGATACGCAGTATTTT. Translated: CASRSGRSGDTQYF.

The V gene is TRBV6-1, the J gene TRBJ2-7, with 7 bases that match TRBD1. V shed 4 bases, J shed 2 bases, and the junction held 8 bases outside the gene matches. CDR3 size: 15 residues. In germline, CDR1 is MNHNS, CDR2 SASEGT. For the CDR3, the DNA is TGTGCCAGCAGTGCGGACCGGGACAGAGCCTACGAGCAGTACTTC. Its protein product is CASSADRDRAYEQYF.

This clonotype has ten or more counts. This sequence joins TRBV18 and TRBJ1-6, with TRBD1 as a possible D gene (5 bases). Trimming removed 0 bases at V and 7 bases at J, with 16 bases between. The germline V gene has CDR1 KGHSH and CDR2 LQKENI. CDR3 length equals 17 residues. The CDR3 region has the DNA TGTGCCAGCTCACCACCCGGGACGCAGGGCCCCAATTCACCCCTCCACTTT. Amino acids: CASSPPGTQGPNSPLHF.

In its sample, this clonotype was seen a few times. The gene calls are TRBV9 and TRBJ2-5; D may be TRBD1 (5 bases). The CDR3 is 16 residues long. Per the germline V gene, CDR1 is SGDLS and CDR2 is YYNGEE. V lost 2 bases to trimming and J lost 1 base, with 15 bases between them. CDR3 region: CASSVDPGRPQETQYF. As DNA, the CDR3 is TGTGCCAGCAGCGTGGATCCAGGGCGTCCCCAAGAGACCCAGTACTTC.

The V gene is TRBV14, the J gene TRBJ2-7; 12 positions match TRBD2. The germline gives CDR1 SGHDN, CDR2 FVKESK. V lost 4 bases and J lost 9; bases outside the gene matches: 4. This CDR3 is 13 amino acids long. The chain's CDR3 is CASSLLAGGMQYF. The CDR3 nucleotides read TGTGCCAGCAGCCTGCTAGCGGGAGGGATGCAGTACTTC. The variable domain in full, with the rest retrieved from reference TRBV14 and TRBJ2-7, is EAGVTQFPSHSVIEKGQTVTLRCDPISGHDNLYWYRRVMGKEIKFLLHFVKESKQDESGMPNNRFLAERTGGTYSTLKVQPAELEDSGVYFCASSLLAGGMQYFGPGTRLTVT.

There are a few counts of this clonotype. This sequence joins TRBV7-3 and TRBJ1-1; 10 nucleotides agree with TRBD1. After removal of 5 bases from V and 5 bases from J, the junction contained 8 bases not matched to a gene. Per germline, CDR1 SGHTA and CDR2 FQGTGA. This CDR3 region has 15 residues. The DNA of the CDR3 is TGTGCCAGCAGCGACCCAGACAGGGGGCGAACTGAAGCTTTCTTT. This gives the protein CASSDPDRGRTEAFF.

This clonotype showed up just a few times. The V gene is TRBV20-1, the J gene TRBJ1-3, with TRBD1 matching 7 bases. V trimming: 0 bases; J trimming: 3 bases; junction bases outside the gene matches: 5. Germline V gene data show CDR1 as DFQATT and CDR2 as SNEGSKA (reference sequence). This CDR3 is 15 amino acids long. Here the CDR3 reads CSARDYRGNGNTIYF. DNA for the CDR3: TGCAGTGCTAGAGATTACAGGGGAAATGGAAACACCATATATTTT.

This clonotype was observed a handful of times. This chain connects TRBV7-3 to TRBJ1-6; perhaps TRBD1 as D (5 bases). V shed 2 bases and J shed 10 bases, with 12 bases lying between them. CDR1 SGHTA and CDR2 FQGTGA come from the germline V gene. The CDR3 has 14 amino acids. The DNA for the CDR3 is TGTGCCAGCAGCTTATTAGGGGTCGGATCACCCCTCCACTTT. Its translation is CASSLLGVGSPLHF.

The chain employs TRBV9 and TRBJ2-6; D ambiguous. CDR3 length: 17 residues. Trimming pared 5 bases from V and 2 bases from J, leaving 17 bases between. The germline CDR1 and CDR2 sequences are SGDLS and YYNGEE. CDR3 DNA sequence: TGTGCCAGCAGACGTCCCGCATGGAAAACTGGGGCCAACGTCCTGACTTTC. Translated, it gives CASRRPAWKTGANVLTF.

This clonotype appeared many times. The chain has TRBV6-4 and TRBJ2-1; D is perhaps TRBD1 or TRBD2 (5 bases each). The germline gives CDR1 MRHNA, CDR2 SNTAGT. The CDR3 is 15 amino acids. V was cut by 4 bases and J by 2 bases, with 12 bases left in between. DNA for the CDR3: TGTGCCAGCAGTGTAGAAGGGACGCCCTACAATGAGCAGTTCTTC. It yields the protein CASSVEGTPYNEQFF.

This clonotype was detected many times. The chain recombines TRBV20-1 with TRBJ2-2, with a tentative D call TRBD2 (6 bases). CDR3 length: 15 residues. Germline CDR1 is DFQATT and CDR2 is SNEGSKA (reference sequence). Deletions cut 0 bases from V and 1 base from J, with 9 bases between. This CDR3 is CSARDRRGNTGELFF. CDR3 bases: TGCAGTGCTAGAGATAGGCGGGGGAACACCGGGGAGCTGTTTTTT.

CDR3 nucleotide sequence: TGTGCCATCAAGTCTCCAATAAGCACAGATACGCAGTATTTT. Protein: CAIKSPISTDTQYF. The V and J genes are TRBV10-3 and TRBJ2-3; D not certain. Trimming left V 7 bases short and J 0 bases short, with 11 bases between. This CDR3 has 14 amino acids. The germline V gene encodes CDR1 ENHRY and CDR2 SYGVKD.